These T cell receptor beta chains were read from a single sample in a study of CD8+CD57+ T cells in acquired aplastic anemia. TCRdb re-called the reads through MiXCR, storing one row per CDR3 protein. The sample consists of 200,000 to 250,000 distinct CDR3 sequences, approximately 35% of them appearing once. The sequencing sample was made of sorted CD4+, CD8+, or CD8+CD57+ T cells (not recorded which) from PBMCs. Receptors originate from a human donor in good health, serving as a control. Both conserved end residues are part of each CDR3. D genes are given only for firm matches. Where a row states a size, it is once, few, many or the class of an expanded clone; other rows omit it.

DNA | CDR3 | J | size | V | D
TGTGCCAGCGCACAGGGGGCAGGTGGCTACACCTTC | CASAQGAGGYTF | TRBJ1-2 | many | TRBV3-1 | TRBD1
TGTGCCACCAGCAGGATGAACACTGAGTCACCCCTCCACTTT | CATSRMNTESPLHF | TRBJ1-6 | NA | TRBV15 | NA
TGTGCCAGCAGACTCGGGACTAGCGGGATCACAGATACGCAGTATTTT | CASRLGTSGITDTQYF | TRBJ2-3 | NA | TRBV11-2 | TRBD2
TGTGCCAGCAGTCAAAATTCACCCCTCCACTTT | CASSQNSPLHF | TRBJ1-6 | many | TRBV2 | NA
TGTGCCAGCTCACCAACGAGGGGGAGCTCCTACGAGCAGTACTTC | CASSPTRGSSYEQYF | TRBJ2-7 | NA | TRBV18 | NA
TGTGCCAGCAGCTTAGTTGGGAGCGGACCCACCGGGGAGCTGTTTTTT | CASSLVGSGPTGELFF | TRBJ2-2 | few | TRBV11-2 | NA
TGTGCCAGCAACCGGGACAGTCTAGCCAAAAACATTCAGTACTTC | CASNRDSLAKNIQYF | TRBJ2-4 | many | TRBV2 | TRBD1
TGTGCCAGCAGTGTGAGGGGTTCCGGGGAGCTGTTTTTT | CASSVRGSGELFF | TRBJ2-2 | many | TRBV2 | NA
TGTGCCAGCAGCTTAACGGGAGAGGGTGAGCAGTTCTTC | CASSLTGEGEQFF | TRBJ2-1 | few | TRBV11-2 | NA
TGTGCCAGCAGTAAAGGGGATACGCAGTATTTT | CASSKGDTQYF | TRBJ2-3 | many | TRBV11-2 | NA
TGTGCCAGCAGCTTAGTTAGTGGACTAGCGGGGGGCCCCTCCTACGAGCAGTACTTC | CASSLVSGLAGGPSYEQYF | TRBJ2-7 | many | TRBV11-1 | TRBD2
TGTGCCAGCAGCTTGGACAGGGCGGGGGGCTACACCTTC | CASSLDRAGGYTF | TRBJ1-2 | many | TRBV7-9 | TRBD1
TGTGCCAGCAGCTTCACTCTACGACGGACCTATGGCTACACCTTC | CASSFTLRRTYGYTF | TRBJ1-2 | few | TRBV5-5 | NA
TGTGCCAGGGGGCGCGTATCCCGCTCGAACACTGAAGCTTTCTTT | CARGRVSRSNTEAFF | TRBJ1-1 | NA | TRBV5-8 | NA
TGTGCCAGCAGCCAAGTGGGGCTTAGGGACAGTTACACTGAAGCTTTCTTT | CASSQVGLRDSYTEAFF | TRBJ1-1 | NA | TRBV14 | TRBD1
TGTGCCAGTAGTGGGGGGGATAGCAATCAGCCCCAGCATTTT | CASSGGDSNQPQHF | TRBJ1-5 | many | TRBV19 | NA
TGTGCCAGCAGCTTGTCCCTTGACGAGCAGTACTTC | CASSLSLDEQYF | TRBJ2-7 | NA | TRBV7-2 | NA
TGCAGTGCTAGAGATCCGTGGGGAGGCGGCTACACCTTC | CSARDPWGGGYTF | TRBJ1-2 | many | TRBV20-1 | NA
TGCGCCAGCCGACAGGGGGCTAATGAAAAACTGTTTTTT | CASRQGANEKLFF | TRBJ1-4 | NA | TRBV5-1 | TRBD1
TGTGCCATCAGTGAGTCATTCGGTGAAAAACTGTTTTTT | CAISESFGEKLFF | TRBJ1-4 | NA | TRBV10-3 | NA
TGCAGCGTTGAGAGTGGGGGAGACGATGGCTACACCTTC | CSVESGGDDGYTF | TRBJ1-2 | once | TRBV29-1 | NA
TGTGCCAGTAGTATAAGGAACACTGAAGCTTTCTTT | CASSIRNTEAFF | TRBJ1-1 | many | TRBV19 | NA
TGTGCCAGCAGCCAAGATGATTGGGGGCGGTTGGAAGGTCACAATGAGCAGTTCTTC | CASSQDDWGRLEGHNEQFF | TRBJ2-1 | NA | TRBV3-1 | NA
TGTGCCAGCTCTTCGCAAGGGCACTCTGGAAACACCATATATTTT | CASSSQGHSGNTIYF | TRBJ1-3 | few | TRBV18 | NA
TGTGCCAGTCGGACAGACCCCCAAGAGACCCAGTACTTC | CASRTDPQETQYF | TRBJ2-5 | NA | TRBV7-8 | NA
TGCAGTGCCAATACAGGGGTCAACACTGAAGCTTTCTTT | CSANTGVNTEAFF | TRBJ1-1 | many | TRBV20-1 | TRBD1
TGCGCCAGCACCACCGGGACCAGCACAGATACGCAGTATTTT | CASTTGTSTDTQYF | TRBJ2-3 | many | TRBV5-1 | NA
TGTGCCACCAGTGAGCTCCAAGAGACCCAGTACTTC | CATSELQETQYF | TRBJ2-5 | NA | TRBV24-1 | NA
TGTGCCACCAGCAGACTTCACTTTAGCCCAAGGGGAAGGGAGACCCAGTACTTC | CATSRLHFSPRGRETQYF | TRBJ2-5 | NA | TRBV15 | NA
TGTGCCAGCAGGCCGGACGGAGGGGGAGGTCAGCCCCAGCATTTT | CASRPDGGGGQPQHF | TRBJ1-5 | NA | TRBV2 | NA
TGTGCCAGCAGTTACAATACAGGGCGAACCTACGAGCAGTACTTC | CASSYNTGRTYEQYF | TRBJ2-7 | many | TRBV6-5 | NA
TGTGCCACCAGCAGAACTCCCGGGACAGGGAGCTTCTATGGCTACACCTTC | CATSRTPGTGSFYGYTF | TRBJ1-2 | many | TRBV24-1 | TRBD1
TGCAGCGTGGAGACAGGGTCCGAGCAGTACTTC | CSVETGSEQYF | TRBJ2-7 | NA | TRBV29-1 | TRBD1
TGTGCCAGTAGTAGCGGGACAGGGGGTTATCGTGAGCAGTTCTTC | CASSSGTGGYREQFF | TRBJ2-1 | NA | TRBV19 | TRBD1
TGTGCCAGCAGCAAACCGGGACAGAAAGGGTACGAGCAGTACTTC | CASSKPGQKGYEQYF | TRBJ2-7 | many | TRBV5-5 | TRBD1
TGTGCCAGCAGTTATTTCAGGAGGAACACTGAAGCTTTCTTT | CASSYFRRNTEAFF | TRBJ1-1 | many | TRBV6-5 | NA
TGTGCCAGCAGTTCAAGCGGGCTCTACGAGCAGTACTTC | CASSSSGLYEQYF | TRBJ2-7 | few | TRBV27 | NA
TGTGCCAGCAGTACCGGCGGGCGCGGCTACGAGCAGTACTTC | CASSTGGRGYEQYF | TRBJ2-7 | many | TRBV2 | NA
TGTGCCAGCAGGCTAGGGTACCCCATAAGTGAGCAGTTCTTC | CASRLGYPISEQFF | TRBJ2-1 | NA | TRBV11-1 | NA
TGCAGTGCTAGAGATCTCAGGGCCTCCCCTCCTGGTGGCTACACCTTC | CSARDLRASPPGGYTF | TRBJ1-2 | many | TRBV20-1 | NA
TGTGCCAGCAGTGAAAGGGCTAACTATGGCTACACCTTC | CASSERANYGYTF | TRBJ1-2 | many | TRBV6-1 | NA
TGCAGCGTTGAAGGGACTAGCGGGAGCACAGATACGCAGTATTTT | CSVEGTSGSTDTQYF | TRBJ2-3 | many | TRBV29-1 | TRBD2
TGTGCCAGCAGTGACCGTCGACAGTCCGGGACAGGGGCTAACTATGGCTACACCTTC | CASSDRRQSGTGANYGYTF | TRBJ1-2 | NA | TRBV25-1 | TRBD1
TGCGCCAGCAGTGAGCTTAGCGGGGGCCTCTCCTACGAGCAGTACTTC | CASSELSGGLSYEQYF | TRBJ2-7 | NA | TRBV10-1 | TRBD2
TGTGCCCAGGGGGTTAATGAGCAGTTCTTC | CAQGVNEQFF | TRBJ2-1 | NA | TRBV24-1 | TRBD1
TGTGCCACCAGTGTACAGGGGAATGATGGCTACACCTTC | CATSVQGNDGYTF | TRBJ1-2 | NA | TRBV24-1 | TRBD1
TGCAGTGCTAGGGAAGCAGCCGGAAACACCATATATTTT | CSAREAAGNTIYF | TRBJ1-3 | many | TRBV20-1 | NA
TGCGCCAGCAGCGCCACGACAGGGGTAAATGAGCAGTTCTTC | CASSATTGVNEQFF | TRBJ2-1 | many | TRBV5-1 | TRBD1
TGCGCCAGCAGCTTAGCGGGGGGGCAGGAGACCCAGTACTTC | CASSLAGGQETQYF | TRBJ2-5 | many | TRBV5-1 | TRBD2
TGCGCCAGCAGCCAAGGTCGTGCAGCAACTAATGAAAAACTGTTTTTT | CASSQGRAATNEKLFF | TRBJ1-4 | NA | TRBV4-1 | NA
TGTGCCAGCAGCGGTGCGGAAACTCTAGCCAAAAACATTCAGTACTTC | CASSGAETLAKNIQYF | TRBJ2-4 | few | TRBV9 | NA
TGTGCCAGTAGTCTAGAGTCCAGTCGAGAGACCCAGTACTTC | CASSLESSRETQYF | TRBJ2-5 | NA | TRBV19 | NA
TGCGCCAGCAGTGGGGGGGATCACACTCTCGAGCAGTACTTC | CASSGGDHTLEQYF | TRBJ2-7 | NA | TRBV10-2 | NA
TGCGCCAGCAGCTCGACAGGGGACGGCTACACCTTC | CASSSTGDGYTF | TRBJ1-2 | NA | TRBV5-1 | TRBD1
TGCAGTGCTAGAGTTGAGGACAGGGGAATTTACGAGCAGTACTTC | CSARVEDRGIYEQYF | TRBJ2-7 | many | TRBV20-1 | TRBD1